This T cell receptor beta chain was profiled in a study of T cell responses to AZD1222 COVID-19 vaccine. Study-wide results and limits: At baseline, seropositivity was found in only a handful of AZD1222 recipients. Mostly white British, mostly female donors; authors suggested clonal diversity may be underestimated. Repertoires were obtained solely post-peak T cell response.

Method: immunoSEQ multiplex PCR; TCRdb's copy keeps in-frame clones and lacks some. Of tens of thousands of clones detected, approximately 83% appear once; the ten largest clones hold roughly half. Between the trimmed V and J ends, which lost 2 bases and 3 bases, there was a span of 7 bases. CDR3 length equals 13 residues. Germline CDR1 is MNHNS and CDR2 is SASEGT. In the case of this clone: Its antigen is unidentified.

The sequencing used peripheral blood, collected on day 0 of AZD1222 vaccination. The chain combines TRBV6-1 with TRBJ2-5; maybe TRBD2 (5 bases). This TCR came from an adult in good health. For the CDR3, the DNA is TGTGCCAGCAGTGAATACGGGGAAGAGACCCAGTACTTC. Its protein product is CASSEYGEETQYF.